This T cell receptor (beta chain) is drawn from a study of blood T cells in healthy people across ages. On the study more broadly: Template-switching capture recovered about one barcoded beta molecule per two T cells.

PCR was performed a second time for roughly 7 to 12 cycles using a sample-barcoded 5' primer and a J-beta primer mix. TCRdb recomputed calls from the 5' RACE reads with MiXCR, one row per CDR3 protein. The repertoire holds approximately 820,000 distinct CDR3 sequences, with 44% as singletons. Germline CDR1 and CDR2: LGHNA and YSLEER. There are 15 residues in the CDR3. In its sample, this clonotype was seen many times. Relative to the germline gene, one junction end is altered; a read error may explain this. The sample was blood. This TCR derives from a man aged 55 to 70 in good health. The chain has TRBV4-3 and TRBJ2-1; D is unclear. CDR3 sequence: CASSQDRSSYNEQFF. DNA of the CDR3: TGTGCCAGCAGCCAAGATCGTAGCTCCTACAATGAGCAGTTCTTC.